The clone carrying this T cell receptor (beta chain) was recorded only once. These data come from a study of blood T cell repertoires in COVID-19. Across the whole study: The United States, Italy and Spain were the sources of the acute and convalescent COVID-19 samples. Sample material is recorded as cDNA or gDNA derived from T cells, B-cell-depleted T cells, or PBMCs.

Germline CDR1 MDHEN, CDR2 SYDVKM. J lost 0 bases, V lost 6 bases, and 12 bases had no gene match. CDR3 size: 19 residues. As handled by the study authors: Reference gene primer amplification yielded estimated nucleated cell counts. Clones were sequenced by immunoSEQ multiplex PCR, and TCRdb holds only the in-frame ones, with some missing. D and trimming come from the DNA, and the V and J calls and clone size come from that table. The repertoire has 60,000 to 75,000 clones, approximately 90% of them found once; the top ten carry 1.1% to 1.5%. Sequencing was performed on peripheral blood. The clonotype comes from a human donor in a cohort sampled during active COVID-19. This chain joins TRBV28 and TRBJ2-4; TRBD1 agrees at 12 bases. CDR3 sequence reads: CASSIPGQGAGVAKNIQYF. In DNA, the CDR3 is TGTGCCAGCAGCATACCGGGACAGGGGGCTGGTGTAGCCAAAAACATTCAGTACTTC.